Reported below is one T cell receptor beta chain. These data come from a study of blood T cell repertoires in COVID-19. Study at large: The samples span acute and convalescent COVID-19 from the United States, Italy and Spain. T cells, B-cell-depleted T cells, or PBMCs provided the cDNA or gDNA that served as material.

The V end was cut by 6 bases, the J end by 1 base, with 16 bases between. The CDR3 is made up of 16 amino acids. The germline V gene has CDR1 MNHNY and CDR2 SVGAGI (reference sequence). Original processing notes: Using reference gene primer amplification, nucleated cell counts were estimated. TCRdb's table, derived via immunoSEQ multiplex PCR, lists solely in-frame clones and lacks some. D and trimming were read from the DNA, whereas the V and J calls and clone size are those reported in that table. The table has 65,000 to 90,000 clones, over 75% seen once; the top ten hold 6.9%. The receptor's source is a human donor in a cohort sampled during active COVID-19. This chain joins TRBV6-6 and TRBJ1-5, with D tentatively TRBD1 (5 bases). Sequenced sample: peripheral blood. CDR3 in amino acids: CASRELGGVSNQPQHF. The CDR3 DNA sequence: TGTGCCAGCAGGGAGTTGGGGGGGGTGAGCAATCAGCCCCAGCATTTT.